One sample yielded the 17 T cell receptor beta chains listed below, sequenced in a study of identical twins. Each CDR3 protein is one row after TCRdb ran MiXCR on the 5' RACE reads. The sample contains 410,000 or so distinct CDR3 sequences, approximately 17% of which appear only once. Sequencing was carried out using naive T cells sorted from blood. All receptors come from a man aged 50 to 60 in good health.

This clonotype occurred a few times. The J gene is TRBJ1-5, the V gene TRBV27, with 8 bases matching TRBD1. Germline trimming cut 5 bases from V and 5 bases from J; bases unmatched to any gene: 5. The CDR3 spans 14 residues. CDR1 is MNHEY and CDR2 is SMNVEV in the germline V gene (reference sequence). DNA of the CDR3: TGTGCCAGCAGTGAATACAGGGGGTATCAGCCCCAGCATTTT. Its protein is CASSEYRGYQPQHF.

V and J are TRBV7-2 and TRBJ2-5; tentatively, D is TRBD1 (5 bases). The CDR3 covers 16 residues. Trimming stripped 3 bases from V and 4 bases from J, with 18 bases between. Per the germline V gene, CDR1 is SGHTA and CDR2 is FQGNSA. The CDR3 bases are TGTGCCAGCAGCTTCTCCAGGCAGGGTGGGCGAGAGACCCAGTACTTC. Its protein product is CASSFSRQGGRETQYF. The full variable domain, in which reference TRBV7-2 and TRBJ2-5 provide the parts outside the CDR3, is GAGVSQSPSNKVTEKGKDVELRCDPISGHTALYWYRQSLGQGLEFLIYFQGNSAPDKSGLPSDRFSAERTGGSVSTLTIQRTQQEDSAVYLCASSFSRQGGRETQYFGPGTRLLVL.

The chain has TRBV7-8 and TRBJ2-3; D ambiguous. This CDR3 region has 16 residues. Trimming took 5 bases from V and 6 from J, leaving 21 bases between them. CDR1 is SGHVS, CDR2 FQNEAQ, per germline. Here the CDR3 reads CASSRSPTRSSDTQYF. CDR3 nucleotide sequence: TGTGCCAGCAGCCGATCCCCCACGCGATCCTCGGATACGCAGTATTTT.

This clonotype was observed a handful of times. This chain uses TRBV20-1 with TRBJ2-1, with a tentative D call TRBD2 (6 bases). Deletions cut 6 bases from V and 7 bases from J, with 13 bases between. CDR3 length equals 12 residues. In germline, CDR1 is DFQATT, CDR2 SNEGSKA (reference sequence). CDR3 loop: CSANGGGNEQFF. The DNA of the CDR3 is TGCAGTGCCAACGGTGGGGGGAATGAGCAGTTCTTC.

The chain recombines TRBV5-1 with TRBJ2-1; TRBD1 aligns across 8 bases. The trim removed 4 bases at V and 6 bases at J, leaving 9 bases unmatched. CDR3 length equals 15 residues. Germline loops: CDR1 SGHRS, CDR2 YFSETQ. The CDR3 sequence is CASSRPTGATNEQFF. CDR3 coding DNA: TGCGCCAGCAGCCGACCGACAGGGGCAACCAATGAGCAGTTCTTC.

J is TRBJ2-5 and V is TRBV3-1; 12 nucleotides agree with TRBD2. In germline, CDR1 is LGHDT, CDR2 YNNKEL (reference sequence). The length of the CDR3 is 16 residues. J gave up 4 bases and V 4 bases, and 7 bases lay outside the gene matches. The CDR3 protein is CASSPASGGALETQYF. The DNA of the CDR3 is TGTGCCAGCAGCCCAGCTAGCGGGGGGGCCTTAGAGACCCAGTACTTC.

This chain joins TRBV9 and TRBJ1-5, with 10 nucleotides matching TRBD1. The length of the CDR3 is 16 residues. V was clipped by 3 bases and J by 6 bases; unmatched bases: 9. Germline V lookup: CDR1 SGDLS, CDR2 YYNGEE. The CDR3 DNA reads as TGTGCCAGCAGCGCAGGGGGACAGGGGCTTGGTCAGCCCCAGCATTTT. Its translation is CASSAGGQGLGQPQHF.

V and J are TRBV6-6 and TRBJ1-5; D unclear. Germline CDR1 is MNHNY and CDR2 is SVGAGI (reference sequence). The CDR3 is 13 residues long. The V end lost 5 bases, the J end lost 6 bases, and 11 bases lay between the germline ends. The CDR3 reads CASSPWGGQPQHF. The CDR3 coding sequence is TGTGCCAGCAGTCCCTGGGGTGGTCAGCCCCAGCATTTT.

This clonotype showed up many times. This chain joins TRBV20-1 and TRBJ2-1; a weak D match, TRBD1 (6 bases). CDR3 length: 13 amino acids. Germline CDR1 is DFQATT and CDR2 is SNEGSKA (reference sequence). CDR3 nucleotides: TGCAGCCCGGACAGTACTTCCTACAATGAGCAGTTCTTC. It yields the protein CSPDSTSYNEQFF.

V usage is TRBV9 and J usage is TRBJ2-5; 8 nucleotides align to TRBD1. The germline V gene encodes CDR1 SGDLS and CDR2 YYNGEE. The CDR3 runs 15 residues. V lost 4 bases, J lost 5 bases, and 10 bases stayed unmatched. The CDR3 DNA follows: TGTGCCAGCAGCCCCAGGACAGGGTGGTTGGAGACCCAGTACTTC. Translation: CASSPRTGWLETQYF.

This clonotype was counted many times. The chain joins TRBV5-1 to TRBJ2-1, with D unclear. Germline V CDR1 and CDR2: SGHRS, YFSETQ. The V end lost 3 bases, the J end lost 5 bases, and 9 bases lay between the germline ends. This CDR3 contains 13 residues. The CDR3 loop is CASSSGLNNEQFF. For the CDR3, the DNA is TGCGCCAGCAGCTCCGGGTTGAACAATGAGCAGTTCTTC.

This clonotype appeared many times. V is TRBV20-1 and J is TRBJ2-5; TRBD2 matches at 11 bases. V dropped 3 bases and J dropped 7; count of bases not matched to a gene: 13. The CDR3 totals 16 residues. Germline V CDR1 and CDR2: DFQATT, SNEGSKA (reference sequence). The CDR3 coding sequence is TGCAGTGCTAGGGGCCGACTAGCGGGGATCGAGGGGACCCAGTACTTC. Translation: CSARGRLAGIEGTQYF.

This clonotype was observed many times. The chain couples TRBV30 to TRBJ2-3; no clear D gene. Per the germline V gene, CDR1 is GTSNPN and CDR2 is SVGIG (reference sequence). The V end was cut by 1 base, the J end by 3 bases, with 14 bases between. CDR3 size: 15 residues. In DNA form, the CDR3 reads TGTGCCTGGAGTGCCGGTTCCGGACGGACAGATACGCAGTATTTT. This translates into CAWSAGSGRTDTQYF.

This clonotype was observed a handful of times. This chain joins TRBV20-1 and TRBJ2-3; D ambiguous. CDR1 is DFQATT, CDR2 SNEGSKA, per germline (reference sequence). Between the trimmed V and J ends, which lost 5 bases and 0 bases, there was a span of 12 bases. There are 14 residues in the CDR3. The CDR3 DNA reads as TGCAGTGCTGAGGTAGTCGGGAGCACAGATACGCAGTATTTT. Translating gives CSAEVVGSTDTQYF.

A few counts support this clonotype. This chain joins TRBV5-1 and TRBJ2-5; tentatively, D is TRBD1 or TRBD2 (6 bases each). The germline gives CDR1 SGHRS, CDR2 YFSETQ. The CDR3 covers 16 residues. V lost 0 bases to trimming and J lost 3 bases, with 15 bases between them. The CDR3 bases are TGCGCCAGCAGCTTGGGGAGGGGGAACGTGGAAGAGACCCAGTACTTC. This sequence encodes CASSLGRGNVEETQYF.

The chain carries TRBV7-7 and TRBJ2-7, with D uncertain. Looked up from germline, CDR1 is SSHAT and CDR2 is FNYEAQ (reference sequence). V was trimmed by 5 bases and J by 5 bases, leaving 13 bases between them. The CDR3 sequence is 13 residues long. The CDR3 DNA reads TGTGCCAGCAGCCCCACCAGGACGGACGAGCAGTACTTC. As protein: CASSPTRTDEQYF.

This CDR3 is CAWSPLQGAAFF. In DNA form, the CDR3 reads TGTGCCTGGAGTCCTCTACAGGGAGCAGCTTTCTTT. This rearrangement joins TRBV30 to TRBJ1-1; tentatively, D is TRBD1 (6 bases). V was cut by 2 bases and J by 10 bases, with 14 bases left in between. CDR3 length: 12 amino acids. Looked up from germline, CDR1 is GTSNPN and CDR2 is SVGIG (reference sequence).